Below, 31 T cell receptor beta chains from the same sample are listed, as sequenced in a study of CD8 T cells in Susac syndrome. Random hexamers were used to reverse transcribe an amount of about 0.45 to 1 ug RNA. TCRdb re-derived calls from the immunoSEQ multiplex PCR reads in MiXCR, one entry per CDR3 protein. The profile shows roughly 200,000 distinct CDR3 sequences, approximately 94% of them singletons. Sequenced sample: CD4+ T cells from PBMCs. The receptors derive from a human donor in good health.

This clonotype showed up just once. This rearrangement joins TRBV9 to TRBJ2-1, with TRBD1 as a possible D gene (6 bases). The CDR3 is 15 amino acids. CDR1 is SGDLS, CDR2 YYNGEE, per germline. The V end was cut by 3 bases, the J end by 3 bases, with 13 bases between. The CDR3, as DNA: TGTGCCAGCAGCGCCCACAGGGACCTCTACAATGAGCAGTTCTTC. Encoded protein: CASSAHRDLYNEQFF.

The chain is built from TRBV7-6 and TRBJ2-7, with TRBD2 identical over 12 bases. CDR1 SGHVS and CDR2 FNYEAQ come from the germline V gene. V lost 4 bases to trimming and J lost 1 base; unmatched junction nucleotides: 2. This CDR3 comprises 15 residues. CDR3 sequence reads: CASSSGLAGSYEQYV. The CDR3 DNA sequence: TGTGCCAGCAGCTCCGGACTAGCGGGGTCCTACGAGCAGTACGTC.

This rearrangement joins TRBV7-9 to TRBJ2-5, with a possible D match to TRBD1 (6 bases). Trimming removed 6 bases at V and 4 bases at J, with 15 bases between. The CDR3 has 14 residues. CDR1 SEHNR and CDR2 FQNEAQ come from the germline V gene (reference sequence). The CDR3 region has the DNA TGTGCCAGCAGAATGTCAGGGGTGCGAGAGACCCAGTACTTC. Its protein product is CASRMSGVRETQYF.

The V gene is TRBV15, the J gene TRBJ2-3; the D is unclear. V gave up 1 base and J gave up 0 bases, with 5 bases separating them. The CDR3 loop spans 14 amino acids. In germline, CDR1 is LNHNV, CDR2 YYDKDF (reference sequence). The CDR3 reads CATSRGDSTDTQYF. For the CDR3, the DNA is TGTGCCACCAGCAGAGGAGATAGCACAGATACGCAGTATTTT.

The chain has TRBV15 and TRBJ1-4; D may be TRBD1 (5 bases). Germline-derived CDR1 and CDR2 are LNHNV and YYDKDF (reference sequence). Trimming took 0 bases from V and 7 from J, leaving 12 bases between them. CDR3 length: 15 amino acids. In nucleotides, the CDR3 is TGTGCCACCAGCAGAGATCAGGGCTTGAGTGAAAAACTGTTTTTT. Translating it yields CATSRDQGLSEKLFF.

The V gene is TRBV20-1, the J gene TRBJ2-5; 8 nucleotides match TRBD1. The V segment lost 5 bases and the J segment 4 bases; nucleotides outside the gene matches: 9. The V gene's germline CDR1 is DFQATT and CDR2 SNEGSKA (reference sequence). The CDR3 has 14 residues. CDR3 sequence: CSASPGQAPETQYF. The CDR3 DNA follows: TGCAGTGCTTCTCCGGGACAGGCCCCAGAGACCCAGTACTTC.

The table lists this clonotype with a few counts. This chain joins TRBV3-1 and TRBJ2-2; 8 bases match TRBD2. This CDR3 has 13 amino acids. V lost 6 bases and J lost 4; bases outside the gene matches: 1. Per germline, CDR1 LGHDT and CDR2 YNNKEL (reference sequence). DNA for the CDR3: TGTGCCAGCAGGGCGGGGGGCACCGGGGAGCTGTTTTTT. The encoded protein is CASRAGGTGELFF.

This clonotype occurred once. The chain uses TRBV14 and TRBJ1-3; D is unresolved. CDR1 is SGHDN, CDR2 FVKESK, per germline. The V end lost 2 bases, the J end lost 3 bases, and 8 bases lay between the germline ends. This CDR3 is built from 14 residues. CDR3 sequence reads: CASSQMAGGNTIYF. Here the CDR3 DNA reads TGTGCCAGCAGCCAAATGGCAGGTGGAAACACCATATATTTT.

This chain joins TRBV19 and TRBJ1-5; D gene ambiguous. CDR3 size: 16 residues. V lost 5 bases and J 3 bases, leaving 17 bases between the germline ends. Germline values: CDR1 LNHDA, CDR2 SQIVND (reference sequence). CDR3 sequence: CASSLPGTEVNQPQHF. In DNA, the CDR3 is TGTGCCAGTAGTCTACCAGGTACGGAGGTCAATCAGCCCCAGCATTTT.

The chain is built from TRBV30 and TRBJ1-1; no clear D gene. The V and J ends lost 7 bases and 3 bases respectively, with 12 bases between them. Germline loops: CDR1 GTSNPN, CDR2 SVGIG (reference sequence). The CDR3 has 12 residues. In DNA, the CDR3 is TGTGCCTTAGGTGGAGGCTACACTGAAGCTTTCTTT. This sequence encodes CALGGGYTEAFF. Looking up the rest from reference TRBV30 and TRBJ1-1 gives the full variable domain: SQTIHQWPATLVQPVGSPLSLECTVEGTSNPNLYWYRQAAGRGLQLLFYSVGIGQISSEVPQNLSASRPQDRQFILSSKKLLLSDSGFYLCALGGGYTEAFFGQGTRLTVV.

The chain links TRBV5-1 to TRBJ2-5; D is unresolved. The CDR3 consists of 11 residues. In germline, CDR1 is SGHRS, CDR2 YFSETQ. The V end was cut by 7 bases, the J end by 4 bases, with 8 bases between. CDR3 in amino acids: CASQAGETQYF. The CDR3 region has the DNA TGCGCCAGCCAAGCCGGAGAGACCCAGTACTTC.

The rearrangement uses TRBV12-3 or TRBV12-4 and TRBJ2-2, with a tentative D call TRBD2 (5 bases). Trimming took 2 bases from V and 5 from J, leaving 15 bases between them. This CDR3 is 16 amino acids long. CDR3 residues: CASSLKGLGGTGELFF. The CDR3 DNA follows: TGTGCCAGCAGTTTAAAAGGTCTAGGCGGGACCGGGGAGCTGTTTTTT.

This chain joins TRBV29-1 and TRBJ2-3; TRBD1 aligns across 9 bases. CDR3 length: 14 residues. Losses at the gene ends were 6 bases for V and 0 bases for J; bases not matched to a gene: 4. The germline V gene has CDR1 SQVTM and CDR2 ANQGSEA. The CDR3 DNA reads TGCAGCGTGACACAGGGGGCAAGCACAGATACGCAGTATTTT. Amino acids: CSVTQGASTDTQYF.

This chain links TRBV19 with TRBJ1-1; no clear D gene. The ends were cut back, 3 bases at V and 2 bases at J, with 16 bases in the middle. Looked up from germline, CDR1 is LNHDA and CDR2 is SQIVND (reference sequence). This CDR3 is 16 amino acids long. The CDR3 spells CASSIFFGEFNTEAFF. The CDR3 region has the DNA TGTGCCAGTAGTATTTTTTTTGGGGAATTTAACACTGAAGCTTTCTTT.

The chain combines TRBV9 with TRBJ2-1; D is undetermined. V was shortened by 2 bases and J by 5 bases, with 14 bases between the two germline ends. The V gene's germline CDR1 is SGDLS and CDR2 YYNGEE. This CDR3 has 15 amino acids. The CDR3 nucleotides read TGTGCCAGCAGCGTGGGATCTAGGATTCACAATGAGCAGTTCTTC. Its protein is CASSVGSRIHNEQFF.

This clonotype has only one observation. The chain couples TRBV28 to TRBJ2-5; 8 bases fit TRBD1. Germline V gene sequence: CDR1 MDHEN, CDR2 SYDVKM. The length of the CDR3 is 14 residues. The V segment lost 4 bases and the J segment 5 bases; nucleotides outside the gene matches: 6. The CDR3 protein is CASSSDRGGETQYF. CDR3 DNA sequence: TGTGCCAGCAGTTCCGACAGGGGTGGGGAGACCCAGTACTTC.

J is TRBJ2-1 and V is TRBV19, with 7 bases matching TRBD1. The J segment lost 9 bases and the V segment lost 8 bases, leaving 10 bases of the junction unmatched. CDR3 length: 13 residues. CDR1 is LNHDA and CDR2 is SQIVND in the germline V gene (reference sequence). CDR3 coding DNA: TGTGCCAGTCTAGCACGAGGGGGCGGTGAGCAGTTCTTC. Its protein product is CASLARGGGEQFF.

The chain carries TRBV5-4 and TRBJ2-1; D might be TRBD2 (6 bases). This CDR3 has 13 residues. Trimming stripped 9 bases from V and 10 bases from J, with 20 bases between. CDR1 is SGHNT, CDR2 YYREEE, per germline (reference sequence). The CDR3 DNA follows: TGTGCCATTGGGGGAGCGGTCCGGGGGGAGCAGTTCTTC. Its protein is CAIGGAVRGEQFF.

The genes are TRBV19 and TRBJ2-4; 7 bases map to TRBD1. Germline values: CDR1 LNHDA, CDR2 SQIVND (reference sequence). The CDR3 runs to 15 residues. V shed 5 bases, J shed 1 base, and the junction held 5 bases outside the gene matches. The CDR3 DNA reads as TGTGCCAGTAGTCTGAACAGGGGTGCCAAAAACATTCAGTACTTC. Translating gives CASSLNRGAKNIQYF. Variable domain in full (rest from reference TRBV19 and TRBJ2-4): DGGITQSPKYLFRKEGQNVTLSCEQNLNHDAMYWYRQDPGQGLRLIYYSQIVNDFQKGDIAEGYSVSREKKESFPLTVTSAQKNPTAFYLCASSLNRGAKNIQYFGAGTRLSVL.

This chain joins TRBV30 and TRBJ2-7, with a tentative D call TRBD1 (6 bases). This CDR3 contains 15 residues. V lost 0 bases and J 2 bases, leaving 14 bases between the germline ends. The germline gives CDR1 GTSNPN, CDR2 SVGIG (reference sequence). This CDR3 reads CAWSVGNRAPYEQYF. The CDR3 nucleotides are TGTGCCTGGAGTGTAGGGAACAGGGCTCCCTACGAGCAGTACTTC.

This chain links TRBV5-6 with TRBJ1-6, with 10 bases aligning to TRBD1. The J segment lost 0 bases and the V segment lost 5 bases, leaving 5 bases of the junction unmatched. Germline CDR1 reads SGHDT; CDR2 reads YYEEEE. The CDR3 spans 17 residues. The CDR3 nucleotides are TGTGCCAGCAGTTCGGGACAGGGGAGCTCCTATAATTCACCCCTCCACTTT. This translates into CASSSGQGSSYNSPLHF.

The rearrangement links TRBV29-1 to TRBJ1-2; 8 nucleotides align to TRBD1. The germline V gene has CDR1 SQVTM and CDR2 ANQGSEA. CDR3 length equals 14 residues. V lost 5 bases, J lost 2 bases, and 7 bases stayed unmatched. The CDR3: CSVSQGAGNYGYTF. The CDR3 DNA reads TGCAGCGTTTCCCAGGGGGCGGGGAACTATGGCTACACCTTC.

The V call is TRBV5-1, the J call TRBJ2-3; D is possibly TRBD1 (5 bases). Germline V gene lookup returns CDR1 SGHRS and CDR2 YFSETQ. The V gene lost 5 bases and the J gene lost 2 bases, with 12 bases spanning the gap. The CDR3 consists of 14 residues. The CDR3, as DNA: TGCGCCAGCAGTCCAGGGAAGGTCACAGATACGCAGTATTTT. Its protein product is CASSPGKVTDTQYF.

CDR3 coding DNA: TGTGCCAGCAGCCCAAGACAGATTGACACCGGGGAGCTGTTTTTT. This encodes CASSPRQIDTGELFF. The chain employs TRBV7-9 and TRBJ2-2, with D maybe TRBD1 (5 bases). V dropped 5 bases and J dropped 3 bases, with 13 bases sitting between them. Germline CDR1 is SEHNR and CDR2 is FQNEAQ (reference sequence). The CDR3 has 15 residues.

This clonotype was counted once. The chain employs TRBV11-2 and TRBJ1-1, with 9 bases fitting TRBD1. V lost 10 bases, J lost 1 base, and 13 bases stayed unmatched. CDR3 length equals 16 residues. Germline V gives CDR1 SGHAT, CDR2 FQNNGV. CDR3 residues: CATGVGTGRGNTEAFF. CDR3 sequence (DNA): TGTGCCACCGGGGTGGGGACAGGGAGAGGGAACACTGAAGCTTTCTTT.

The genes are TRBV20-1 and TRBJ2-2; TRBD1 aligns across 7 bases. J was trimmed by 2 bases and V by 3 bases; bases with no gene match: 3. The CDR3 loop spans 14 amino acids. Germline V CDR1 and CDR2: DFQATT, SNEGSKA (reference sequence). The CDR3 is CSARAGGNTGELFF. CDR3 nucleotides: TGCAGTGCTAGGGCAGGGGGTAACACCGGGGAGCTGTTTTTT.

This clonotype has just one count. This sequence joins TRBV2 and TRBJ1-2; a weak D match, TRBD1 (5 bases). Germline V gives CDR1 SNHLY, CDR2 FYNNEI. This CDR3 is 12 amino acids long. V lost 11 bases to trimming and J lost 5 bases, with 15 bases between them. CDR3: CAAGGGEYGYTF. CDR3 DNA: TGTGCCGCGGGGGGAGGGGAGTATGGCTACACCTTC.

CDR3: CASSTSIRQGADTEAFF. In DNA form, the CDR3 reads TGTGCCAGCAGCACCTCTATTAGACAGGGGGCAGACACTGAAGCTTTCTTT. The V and J genes are TRBV6-1 and TRBJ1-1, with TRBD1 matching 10 bases. This CDR3 has 17 amino acids. Germline-derived CDR1 and CDR2 are MNHNS and SASEGT. Trimming removed 6 bases from V and 3 bases from J; junction bases left unmatched: 13.

The genes are TRBV7-9 and TRBJ2-7, with a possible D match to TRBD1 (7 bases). Per the germline V gene, CDR1 is SEHNR and CDR2 is FQNEAQ (reference sequence). CDR3 length equals 18 residues. V was trimmed by 3 bases and J by 1 base, leaving 22 bases between them. The CDR3 region is CASSFRGGNTGASYEQYF. As DNA, the CDR3 is TGTGCCAGCAGCTTTAGGGGAGGCAACACAGGGGCTTCCTACGAGCAGTACTTC.

The J gene is TRBJ2-7, the V gene TRBV20-1; 7 bases are a match to TRBD1. V was pared by 4 bases and J by 9 bases, with 6 bases of the junction left unmatched. The CDR3 covers 11 residues. Germline V gene sequence: CDR1 DFQATT, CDR2 SNEGSKA (reference sequence). The CDR3 sequence is CSAITGERQYV. CDR3 in DNA: TGCAGTGCTATAACAGGGGAACGGCAGTACGTC.

V gene TRBV9 combines with J gene TRBJ1-3; D might be TRBD1 (6 bases). This CDR3 spans 17 amino acids. Trimming took off 2 bases at V and 0 bases at J, with 15 bases between the two ends. Germline CDR1 and CDR2: SGDLS and YYNGEE. CDR3 sequence reads: CASSVGGGQISGNTIYF. The DNA of the CDR3 is TGTGCCAGCAGCGTCGGCGGGGGACAAATCTCTGGAAACACCATATATTTT.